This T cell receptor (beta chain) was captured by sequencing in a study of beta chain features in type 1 diabetes. Central memory, naive, regulatory and stem cell-like memory CD4+ cells were sorted by CD45RO/CCR7/CD25/CD127/CD95/CD27. Details on this clone: Antigen specificity is unknown.

Regarding the study as a whole: The study notes PCR might favor shorter templates equally in patients and controls. All four CD4+ subsets of Type 1 diabetes patients contained TCRB CDR3s that were moderately but significantly shorter.

Trimming removed 6 bases from V and 4 bases from J, with 15 bases in between. This CDR3 comprises 14 residues. Looked up from germline, CDR1 is MNHEY and CDR2 is SVGAGI. The whole isolated RNA underwent reverse transcription, so sequencing captured expressed TCRB transcripts. Assay: immunoSEQ multiplex PCR; the TCRdb copy retains only in-frame clones and omits some. Of some 270,000 clones in the sample, roughly a tenth were seen once. This sequence joins TRBV6-5 and TRBJ1-2; a possible D gene is TRBD1 (6 bases). The TCR was taken from a man younger than 45 with type 1 diabetes. The sample consisted of naive CD4+ T cells from blood. The CDR3 sequence is CASRVQGSGYGYTF. The CDR3 DNA is TGTGCCAGCAGAGTACAGGGATCGGGCTATGGCTACACCTTC.